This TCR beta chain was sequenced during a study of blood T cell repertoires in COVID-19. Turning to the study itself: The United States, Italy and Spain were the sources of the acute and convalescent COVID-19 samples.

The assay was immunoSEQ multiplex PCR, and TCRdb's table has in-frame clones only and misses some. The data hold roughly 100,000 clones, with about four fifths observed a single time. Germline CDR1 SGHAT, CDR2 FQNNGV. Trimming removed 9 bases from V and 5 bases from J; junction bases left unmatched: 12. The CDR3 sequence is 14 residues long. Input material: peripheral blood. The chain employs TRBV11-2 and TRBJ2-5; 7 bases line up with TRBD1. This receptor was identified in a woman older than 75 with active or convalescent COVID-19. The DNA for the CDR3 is TGTGCCAGTTCCCCGGGACAACAGGGGGAGACCCAGTACTTC. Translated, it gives CASSPGQQGETQYF.